The 2 T cell receptor beta chains below were found in one sample sequenced in a study of shared clonotypes between healthy human individuals. Clones were read by immunoSEQ multiplex PCR, and TCRdb kept only the in-frame ones, dropping some. The sample shows more than 2 million clones, about 95% of them seen only once. Naivety among CD8 cells was defined by CD45RO negativity and positive CCR7 selection, thereby excluding terminally differentiated effector memory CD45RA+ cells. The sequenced sample was naive CD8+ T cells sorted from blood. The receptors were sampled from a young man in good health.

The V gene is TRBV6-5, the J gene TRBJ2-7; TRBD2 is a possible D gene (6 bases). This CDR3 spans 15 amino acids. The V end was cut by 0 bases, the J end by 6 bases, with 15 bases between. The germline CDR1 and CDR2 sequences are MNHEY and SVGAGI. As DNA, the CDR3 is TGTGCCAGCAGTTACTCACCCGGAGGGATCGGCGAGCAGTACTTC. It encodes CASSYSPGGIGEQYF.

V and J are TRBV6-4 and TRBJ2-5, with D possibly called TRBD1 or TRBD2 (5 bases each). Germline loops: CDR1 MRHNA, CDR2 SNTAGT. Trimming took off 7 bases at V and 6 bases at J, with 21 bases between the two ends. This CDR3 region has 15 residues. The CDR3 protein is CASISRRGERQTQYF. CDR3 bases: TGTGCCAGCATCTCACGCCGGGGCGAGAGACAGACCCAGTACTTC.